Listed here are 30 T cell receptor beta chains from one sample, sequenced in a study of post-analysis software for immune sequencing data. Each TCR beta cDNA library carried unique molecular identifiers. TCRdb itself ran the PCR reads through MiXCR, one entry per CDR3 protein. The sample has about 540,000 distinct CDR3 sequences, 34% seen once. Antigens of these TCRs are unknown. Findings and caveats of the study: Among five TRBV segments more frequent in patients than controls were TRBV5-6, TRBV5-1 and TRBV20-1.

Sequenced: blood. The receptor set was obtained from a girl aged 2-17 years with multiple sclerosis.

This chain links TRBV7-2 with TRBJ2-5; 7 bases match TRBD1. The CDR3 length is 15 residues. J lost 4 bases, V lost 6 bases, and 11 bases had no gene match. CDR1 and CDR2 from the germline V gene are SGHTA and FQGNSA. CDR3 sequence (DNA): TGTGCCAGCAGGAGTACAGGGGAGAGTAGAGAGACCCAGTACTTC. Translated, it gives CASRSTGESRETQYF.

V is TRBV10-3 and J is TRBJ2-5; perhaps TRBD2 as D (7 bases). V gave up 6 bases and J gave up 5 bases, with 16 bases separating them. Germline V gene lookup returns CDR1 ENHRY and CDR2 SYGVKD. The CDR3 totals 14 residues. CDR3 nucleotides: TGTGCCATCAGCGAGGGGGGGGGCGGTGAGACCCAGTACTTC. Amino acid sequence: CAISEGGGGETQYF.

The gene calls are TRBV5-5 and TRBJ1-1; D is perhaps TRBD1 (5 bases). In germline, CDR1 is SGHKS, CDR2 YYEKEE (reference sequence). Deletions cut 0 bases from V and 5 bases from J, with 8 bases between. The CDR3 loop spans 13 amino acids. The CDR3 loop reads CASSLATETEAFF. The DNA for the CDR3 is TGTGCCAGCAGCTTGGCGACAGAAACTGAAGCTTTCTTT.

The chain has TRBV6-5 and TRBJ1-2, with D perhaps TRBD1 (5 bases). V gave up 5 bases and J gave up 4 bases, with 14 bases separating them. CDR1 and CDR2 (germline): MNHEY, SVGAGI. The CDR3 is made up of 14 amino acids. The CDR3 loop reads CASSTRRGGYGYTF. In DNA, the CDR3 is TGTGCCAGCAGTACCCGACGGGGCGGCTATGGCTACACCTTC.

The sample holds a few counts of this clonotype. This chain connects TRBV9 to TRBJ2-5, with 10 bases fitting TRBD2. The CDR3 is 17 amino acids. With V trimmed by 3 bases and J by 1 base, 9 bases remained unmatched. Germline CDR1 and CDR2: SGDLS and YYNGEE. The CDR3 here is CASSARDGLAVQETQYF. The CDR3 coding sequence is TGTGCCAGCAGCGCGCGAGACGGACTAGCGGTCCAAGAGACCCAGTACTTC.

The chain links TRBV5-6 to TRBJ2-1; possible D gene TRBD2, 6 bases. Germline loops: CDR1 SGHDT, CDR2 YYEEEE. Trimming took 2 bases from V and 13 from J, leaving 13 bases between them. The CDR3 has 12 residues. Here the CDR3 DNA reads TGTGCCAGCAGCTTACCCGGGACTGAACAGTTCTTC. Protein sequence: CASSLPGTEQFF.

This clonotype was seen a handful of times. The chain recombines TRBV20-1 with TRBJ2-3; 7 nucleotides match TRBD1. CDR3 length: 12 residues. Germline values: CDR1 DFQATT, CDR2 SNEGSKA (reference sequence). V gave up 6 bases and J gave up 7 bases; unmatched junction bases: 7. The CDR3 protein is CSAATGRNTQYF. CDR3 in DNA: TGCAGTGCCGCGACAGGGAGAAATACGCAGTATTTT.

V is TRBV3-1 and J is TRBJ1-2; TRBD1 might be the D (6 bases). Germline V lookup: CDR1 LGHDT, CDR2 YNNKEL (reference sequence). The CDR3 has 15 amino acids. V was cut by 1 base and J by 0 bases, with 9 bases left in between. As DNA, the CDR3 is TGTGCCAGCAGCCAAGCAGGGGCCGCTAACTATGGCTACACCTTC. It translates to CASSQAGAANYGYTF.

The chain joins TRBV18 to TRBJ1-2, with TRBD1 matching 10 bases. V was pared by 3 bases and J by 10 bases, with 11 bases of the junction left unmatched. Germline V lookup: CDR1 KGHSH, CDR2 LQKENI. The CDR3 totals 15 residues. In DNA form, the CDR3 reads TGTGCCAGCTCACCTTGGACAGGGGGTCTTTTGTCCTACACCTTC. Translated, it gives CASSPWTGGLLSYTF. Based on the CDR3 plus reference TRBV18 and TRBJ1-2, the full variable domain is NAGVMQNPRHLVRRRGQEARLRCSPMKGHSHVYWYRQLPEEGLKFMVYLQKENIIDESGMPKERFSAEFPKEGPSILRIQQVVRGDSAAYFCASSPWTGGLLSYTFGSGTRLTVV.

This clonotype was seen more than once but under ten times. CDR3 coding DNA: TGTGCCAGCAGCCCCTGGGCTAGCGGGGGAAATGAGCAGTTCTTC. Translated, it gives CASSPWASGGNEQFF. V gene TRBV9 combines with J gene TRBJ2-1, with 10 bases identical to TRBD2. J gave up 7 bases and V 4 bases, and 8 bases lay outside the gene matches. This CDR3 contains 15 residues. Germline loops: CDR1 SGDLS, CDR2 YYNGEE.

This clonotype was observed a few times. The chain employs TRBV5-6 and TRBJ2-5, with D perhaps being TRBD1 or TRBD2 (5 bases each). Germline V gives CDR1 SGHDT, CDR2 YYEEEE. Trimming shortened V by 2 bases and J by 5 bases, and 25 bases separated the two germline ends. The CDR3 contains 18 residues. The CDR3 DNA reads TGTGCCAGCAGCTTCGGAGCACCGGGACGATCACCTATGGAGACCCAGTACTTC. Its translation: CASSFGAPGRSPMETQYF.

This clonotype was picked up a small number of times. This rearrangement joins TRBV10-3 to TRBJ1-2; D not resolved. Trimming left V 4 bases short and J 3 bases short, with 6 bases between. The CDR3 totals 12 residues. From germline, CDR1 is ENHRY and CDR2 SYGVKD. CDR3 in DNA: TGTGCCATCAGTGGTGACGACTATGGCTACACCTTC. It codes for CAISGDDYGYTF.

This clonotype has more than one count but fewer than ten. The rearrangement uses TRBV7-3 and TRBJ2-5; D is possibly TRBD1 (7 bases). Germline CDR1 is SGHTA and CDR2 is FQGTGA. With 5 bases removed from V and 5 bases from J, the gap between germline ends came to 18 bases. The CDR3 runs 15 residues. CDR3 nucleotide sequence: TGTGCCAGCAGCCCGAGACTAGGGGGCTTGGAGACCCAGTACTTC. Translating gives CASSPRLGGLETQYF.

This clonotype was detected a few times. CDR3 DNA: TGCGCCAGCAGGCAACCGGACGCTACGCAGTATTTT. Protein sequence: CASRQPDATQYF. The V call is TRBV5-1, the J call TRBJ2-3; D uncertain. V was pared by 5 bases and J by 8 bases, with 12 bases between. CDR1 and CDR2 from the germline V gene are SGHRS and YFSETQ. The CDR3 has 12 residues. The variable domain in full, completed from reference TRBV5-1 and TRBJ2-3, reads KAGVTQTPRYLIKTRGQQVTLSCSPISGHRSVSWYQQTPGQGLQFLFEYFSETQRNKGNFPGRFSGRQFSNSRSEMNVSTLELGDSALYLCASRQPDATQYFGPGTRLTVL.

This chain joins TRBV5-1 and TRBJ1-6; D gene uncertain. The CDR3 sequence is 15 residues long. Per the germline V gene, CDR1 is SGHRS and CDR2 is YFSETQ. V was trimmed by 0 bases and J by 5 bases, leaving 9 bases between them. The CDR3 DNA sequence: TGCGCCAGCAGCTTGGAGGGTCGGGATAATTCACCCCTCCACTTT. Translating gives CASSLEGRDNSPLHF.

The chain has TRBV10-3 and TRBJ2-3; D perhaps matches TRBD1 (5 bases). V was pared by 7 bases and J by 5 bases, with 10 bases between. Germline CDR1 is ENHRY and CDR2 is SYGVKD. This CDR3 contains 12 residues. CDR3 sequence (DNA): TGTGCCATCAAGGGGCCTGGAGATACGCAGTATTTT. Translating gives CAIKGPGDTQYF.

This clonotype occurred a few times. This chain joins TRBV20-1 and TRBJ2-1; 9 bases map to TRBD2. Germline CDR1 reads DFQATT; CDR2 reads SNEGSKA (reference sequence). The CDR3 length is 15 residues. V lost 2 bases and J lost 4; bases outside the gene matches: 6. The CDR3 DNA reads TGCAGTGCTAGATCAATAGCGGGGGATTACAATGAGCAGTTCTTC. Translated: CSARSIAGDYNEQFF.

The rearrangement joins TRBV5-6 to TRBJ1-4; TRBD1 might be the D (5 bases). Per germline, CDR1 SGHDT and CDR2 YYEEEE. V lost 1 base and J lost 8, with 18 bases in between. The CDR3 is 16 amino acids. The CDR3 is CASSLSVGTEREKLFF. CDR3 coding DNA: TGTGCCAGCAGCTTGAGCGTCGGGACCGAGAGAGAAAAACTGTTTTTT.

The chain is built from TRBV27 and TRBJ1-6, with a tentative D call TRBD1 (6 bases). The V gene's germline CDR1 is MNHEY and CDR2 SMNVEV (reference sequence). Trimming took 5 bases from V and 10 from J, leaving 18 bases between them. CDR3 size: 15 residues. The CDR3 region is CASSKTGYVVSPLHF. CDR3 in DNA: TGTGCCAGCAGTAAGACAGGTTACGTAGTGTCACCCCTCCACTTT.

The gene calls are TRBV12-3 or TRBV12-4 and TRBJ1-5, with D possibly TRBD1 on 6 matching bases. The V end lost 3 bases, the J end lost 4 bases, and 10 bases lay between the germline ends. This CDR3 contains 14 residues. Here the CDR3 DNA reads TGTGCCAGCAGTTTTTACAGGGAAAATCAGCCCCAGCATTTT. Protein product: CASSFYRENQPQHF.

The genes are TRBV3-1 and TRBJ2-3; no clear D. The CDR3 spans 13 residues. V was trimmed by 1 base and J by 0 bases, leaving 2 bases between them. Germline CDR1 and CDR2: LGHDT and YNNKEL (reference sequence). The CDR3 loop reads CASSQVSTDTQYF. Written as DNA, the CDR3 is TGTGCCAGCAGCCAAGTTAGCACAGATACGCAGTATTTT.

The rearrangement joins TRBV11-2 to TRBJ1-2, with D unresolved. This CDR3 is 14 amino acids long. Germline V lookup: CDR1 SGHAT, CDR2 FQNNGV. The V end was cut by 5 bases, the J end by 8 bases, with 18 bases between. The CDR3 DNA reads TGTGCCAGCAGCCCGAATGGGGATTCGGGGGGCTACACCTTC. This gives the protein CASSPNGDSGGYTF. The full variable domain, in which reference TRBV11-2 and TRBJ1-2 provide the parts outside the CDR3, is EAGVAQSPRYKIIEKRQSVAFWCNPISGHATLYWYQQILGQGPKLLIQFQNNGVVDDSQLPKDRFSAERLKGVDSTLKIQPAKLEDSAVYLCASSPNGDSGGYTFGSGTRLTVV.

The chain joins TRBV4-1 to TRBJ1-5, with D unclear. The CDR3 is 14 residues long. Germline-derived CDR1 and CDR2 are MGHRA and YSYEKL. Trimming left V 8 bases short and J 4 bases short, with 15 bases between. CDR3 protein: CASGHDLPNQPQHF. Written as DNA, the CDR3 is TGCGCCAGCGGTCACGACCTCCCAAATCAGCCCCAGCATTTT.

V usage is TRBV2 and J usage is TRBJ2-7; tentatively, D is TRBD2 (6 bases). Deletions cut 4 bases from V and 2 bases from J, with 15 bases between. The CDR3 extends over 15 amino acids. Germline assignment: CDR1 SNHLY and CDR2 FYNNEI. This CDR3 is CASSVRRDGTYEQYF. As DNA, the CDR3 is TGTGCCAGCAGTGTAAGGAGGGACGGGACCTACGAGCAGTACTTC.

This clonotype has a handful of counts. CDR3 region: CASSLEGTGGRNEQFF. The DNA for the CDR3 is TGTGCCAGCAGCTTAGAGGGAACGGGGGGGCGGAATGAGCAGTTCTTC. The chain couples TRBV7-8 to TRBJ2-1; TRBD2 aligns across 8 bases. V was clipped by 1 base and J by 7 bases; unmatched bases: 9. Per germline, CDR1 SGHVS and CDR2 FQNEAQ. The CDR3 has 16 residues.

This sequence joins TRBV12-3 or TRBV12-4 and TRBJ1-4; no reliable D call. The V end was cut by 6 bases, the J end by 3 bases, with 14 bases between. The CDR3 is 15 amino acids. The CDR3 DNA sequence: TGTGCCAGCAGCCTTGTGGGTGGGGCTAATGAAAAACTGTTTTTT. Translation gives CASSLVGGANEKLFF.

The chain carries TRBV20-1 and TRBJ1-2, with D tentatively TRBD1 (6 bases). V lost 1 base and J 4 bases, leaving 19 bases between the germline ends. The CDR3 totals 16 residues. CDR1 is DFQATT, CDR2 SNEGSKA, per germline (reference sequence). The CDR3, as DNA: TGCAGTGCTAGAGTACAGGGCCGGGTCGAGGCCTATGGCTACACCTTC. Protein product: CSARVQGRVEAYGYTF.

The chain joins TRBV20-1 to TRBJ1-4; D remains unclear. Per germline, CDR1 DFQATT and CDR2 SNEGSKA (reference sequence). Trimming stripped 2 bases from V and 7 bases from J, with 11 bases between. This CDR3 contains 13 residues. As DNA, the CDR3 is TGCAGTGCTAGATGGGGTGTGAGTGAAAAACTGTTTTTT. Encoded protein: CSARWGVSEKLFF.

The J gene is TRBJ1-1, the V gene TRBV25-1; no firm D call. Germline CDR1 is MGHDK and CDR2 is SYGVNS. Trimming removed 7 bases at V and 0 bases at J, with 15 bases between. The CDR3 has 15 residues. The CDR3 coding sequence is TGTGCCAGCACCCTTGGGGTCGGGCTGAACACTGAAGCTTTCTTT. It yields the protein CASTLGVGLNTEAFF.

A few counts support this clonotype. The chain carries TRBV20-1 and TRBJ1-1, with a possible D match to TRBD1 (5 bases). Between the trimmed V and J ends, which lost 0 bases and 0 bases, there was a span of 11 bases. This CDR3 contains 15 residues. Germline V gene sequence: CDR1 DFQATT, CDR2 SNEGSKA (reference sequence). Written as DNA, the CDR3 is TGCAGTGCTAGAGATCAGTGGACATTGAACACTGAAGCTTTCTTT. It codes for CSARDQWTLNTEAFF.